In its sample, the clone carrying this TCR beta chain was seen many times. Its antigen is unknown. Nobody among the patients had been given any treatment before thyroid surgery. The record originates from a study of metastatic and nonmetastatic thyroid tumors. Study at large: Across peripheral blood and tumor or nodule tissue samples taken from malignant and benign thyroid patients, the repertoires were compared with one another. Study results and caveats: For both blood and tumor, malignant thyroid tumors reportedly showed significantly higher TCR beta diversity than benign nodules did.

The germline V and J ends were trimmed by 4 bases and 5 bases, with 19 bases remaining between them. The V gene's germline CDR1 is SGHRS and CDR2 YFSETQ. The CDR3 runs to 16 residues. Original processing notes: The study's classifier, a distant-metastasis tool for papillary thyroid cancer, was built using CDR3 differences across clinicopathological groups. TCRdb called clones again from the PCR reads with MiXCR. It is TCRdb's table, rather than the study itself, that gives the V and J calls and clone size. The repertoire holds approximately 41,000 clones, 28% seen once, with roughly 9.5% in the top ten.

Sequenced: blood. The clonotype originates from a male donor with papillary thyroid cancer or a benign thyroid nodule (not recorded which). Some clones in this sample may be carry-over from other donors' samples. V is TRBV5-1 and J is TRBJ2-1; tentative D call: TRBD1 (6 bases). The CDR3 protein is CASSGTSLQWDNEQFF. CDR3 bases: TGCGCCAGCAGCGGGACAAGTCTACAGTGGGACAATGAGCAGTTCTTC.